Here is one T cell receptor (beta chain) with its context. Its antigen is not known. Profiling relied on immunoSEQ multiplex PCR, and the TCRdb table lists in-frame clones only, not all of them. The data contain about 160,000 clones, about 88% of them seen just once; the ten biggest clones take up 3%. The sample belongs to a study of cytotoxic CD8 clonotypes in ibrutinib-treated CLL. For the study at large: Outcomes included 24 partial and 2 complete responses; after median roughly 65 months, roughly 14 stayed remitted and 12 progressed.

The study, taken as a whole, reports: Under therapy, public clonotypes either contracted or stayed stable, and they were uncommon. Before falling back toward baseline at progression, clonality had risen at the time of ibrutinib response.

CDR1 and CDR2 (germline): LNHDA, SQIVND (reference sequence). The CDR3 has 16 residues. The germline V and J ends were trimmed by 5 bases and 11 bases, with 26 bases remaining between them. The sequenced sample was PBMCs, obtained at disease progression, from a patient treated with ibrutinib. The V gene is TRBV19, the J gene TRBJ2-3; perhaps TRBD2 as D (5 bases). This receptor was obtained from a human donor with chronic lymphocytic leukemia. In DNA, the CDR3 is TGTGCCAGTAGTCCCGCCAGAGCGGATCAAAACAAAGGGCAGTATTTT. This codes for CASSPARADQNKGQYF.